The present entry profiles one TCR beta chain with its context. Data came from immunoSEQ multiplex PCR; TCRdb stores just in-frame clones and leaves some out. The sample carries 110,000 to 150,000 clones, under 80% recorded once. The CDR3 loop spans 18 amino acids. J lost 0 bases, V lost 4 bases, and 13 bases had no gene match. Per germline, CDR1 SGHDT and CDR2 YYEEEE. This sample was taken from a study of blood T cell repertoires in COVID-19. Study as a whole: The origin of the acute and convalescent COVID-19 samples was the United States, Italy and Spain. PBMCs, B-cell-depleted T cells, or T cells provided the cDNA or gDNA that made up the material.

The sequence came from an elderly man with acute or convalescent COVID-19. The chain employs TRBV5-6 and TRBJ2-3, with TRBD2 matching over 8 bases. Source material: peripheral blood. The chain's CDR3 is CASSGGSLASGSTDTQYF. The CDR3 DNA reads as TGTGCCAGCAGCGGGGGAAGTTTGGCTAGCGGGAGCACAGATACGCAGTATTTT.